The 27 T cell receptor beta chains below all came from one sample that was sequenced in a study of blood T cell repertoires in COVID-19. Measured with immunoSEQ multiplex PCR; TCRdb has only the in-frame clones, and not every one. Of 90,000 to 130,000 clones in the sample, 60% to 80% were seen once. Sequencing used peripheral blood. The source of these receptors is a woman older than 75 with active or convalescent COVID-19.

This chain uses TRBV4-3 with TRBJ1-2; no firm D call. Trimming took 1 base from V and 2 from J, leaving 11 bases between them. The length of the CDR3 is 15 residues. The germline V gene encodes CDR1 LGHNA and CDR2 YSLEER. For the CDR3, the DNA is TGCGCCAGCAGCCAAGGGTCCGGGTACAACTATGGCTACACCTTC. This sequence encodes CASSQGSGYNYGYTF.

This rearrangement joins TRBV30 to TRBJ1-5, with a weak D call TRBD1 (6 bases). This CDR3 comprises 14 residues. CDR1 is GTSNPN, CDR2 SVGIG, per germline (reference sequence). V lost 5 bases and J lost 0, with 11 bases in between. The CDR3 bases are TGTGCCTGGGGGACAACTTATAGCAATCAGCCCCAGCATTTT. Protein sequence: CAWGTTYSNQPQHF. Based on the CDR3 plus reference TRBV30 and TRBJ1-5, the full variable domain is SQTIHQWPATLVQPVGSPLSLECTVEGTSNPNLYWYRQAAGRGLQLLFYSVGIGQISSEVPQNLSASRPQDRQFILSSKKLLLSDSGFYLCAWGTTYSNQPQHFGDGTRLSIL.

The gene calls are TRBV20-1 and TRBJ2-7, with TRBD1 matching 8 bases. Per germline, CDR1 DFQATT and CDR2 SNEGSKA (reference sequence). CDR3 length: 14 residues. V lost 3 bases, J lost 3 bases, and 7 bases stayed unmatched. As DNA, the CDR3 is TGCAGTGCTAGTTCAGGGGGCAAGGGCTACGAGCAGTACTTC. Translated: CSASSGGKGYEQYF.

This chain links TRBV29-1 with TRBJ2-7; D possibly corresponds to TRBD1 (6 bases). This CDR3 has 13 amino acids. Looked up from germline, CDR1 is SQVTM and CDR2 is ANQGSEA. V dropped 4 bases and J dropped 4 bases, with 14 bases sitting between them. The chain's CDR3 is CSVATDRPYEQYF. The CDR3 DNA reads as TGCAGCGTTGCTACGGACAGACCTTACGAGCAGTACTTC.

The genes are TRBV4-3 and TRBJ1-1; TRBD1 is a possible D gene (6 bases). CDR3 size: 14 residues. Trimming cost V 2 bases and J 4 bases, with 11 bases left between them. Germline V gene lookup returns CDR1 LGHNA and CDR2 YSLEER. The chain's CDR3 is CASSQQVRGTEAFF. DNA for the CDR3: TGCGCCAGCAGCCAACAGGTCAGGGGCACTGAAGCTTTCTTT.

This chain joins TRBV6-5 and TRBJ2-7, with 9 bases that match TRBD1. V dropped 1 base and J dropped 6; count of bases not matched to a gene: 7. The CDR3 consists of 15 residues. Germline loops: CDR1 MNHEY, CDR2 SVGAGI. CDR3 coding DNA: TGTGCCAGCAGTTACTTTGGGACAGGGTTAAGCGAGCAGTACTTC. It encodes CASSYFGTGLSEQYF.

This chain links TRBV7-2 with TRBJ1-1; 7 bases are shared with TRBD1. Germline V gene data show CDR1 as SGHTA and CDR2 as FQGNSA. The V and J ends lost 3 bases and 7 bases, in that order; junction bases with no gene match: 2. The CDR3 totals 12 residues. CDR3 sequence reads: CASSFNRGEAFF. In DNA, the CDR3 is TGTGCCAGCAGCTTCAACAGGGGTGAAGCTTTCTTT.

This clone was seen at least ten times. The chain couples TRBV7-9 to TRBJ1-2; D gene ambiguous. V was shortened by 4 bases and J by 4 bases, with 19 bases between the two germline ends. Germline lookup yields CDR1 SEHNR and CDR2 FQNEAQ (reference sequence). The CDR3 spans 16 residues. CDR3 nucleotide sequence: TGTGCCAGCAGCTCCAGAGACCTCTCCCTAGGCTATGGCTACACCTTC. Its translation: CASSSRDLSLGYGYTF.

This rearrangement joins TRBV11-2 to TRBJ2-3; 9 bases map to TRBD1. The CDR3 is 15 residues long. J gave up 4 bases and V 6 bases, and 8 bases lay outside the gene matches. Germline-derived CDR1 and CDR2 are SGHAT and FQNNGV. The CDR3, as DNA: TGTGCCAGCAGTTACAGGGGGCGGGTGGCAGATACGCAGTATTTT. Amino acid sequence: CASSYRGRVADTQYF.

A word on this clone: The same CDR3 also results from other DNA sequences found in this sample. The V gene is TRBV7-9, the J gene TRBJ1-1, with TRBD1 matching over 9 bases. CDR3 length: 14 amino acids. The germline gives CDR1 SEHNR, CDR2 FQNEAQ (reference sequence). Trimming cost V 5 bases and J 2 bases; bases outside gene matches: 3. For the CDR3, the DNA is TGTGCCAGCAGCCCGGGACAGGGAAACACTGAAGCTTTCTTT. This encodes CASSPGQGNTEAFF.

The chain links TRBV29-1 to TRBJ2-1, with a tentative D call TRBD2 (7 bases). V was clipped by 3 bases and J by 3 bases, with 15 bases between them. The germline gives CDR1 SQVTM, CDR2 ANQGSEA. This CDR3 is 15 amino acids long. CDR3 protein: CSVDAGATFYNEQFF. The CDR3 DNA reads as TGCAGCGTTGACGCGGGGGCTACCTTCTACAATGAGCAGTTCTTC.

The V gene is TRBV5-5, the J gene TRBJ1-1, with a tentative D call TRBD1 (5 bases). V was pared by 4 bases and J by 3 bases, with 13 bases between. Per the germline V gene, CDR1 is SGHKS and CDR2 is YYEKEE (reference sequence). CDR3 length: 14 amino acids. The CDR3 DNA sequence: TGTGCCAGCAGCCCGGGACGGGGGTACACTGAAGCTTTCTTT. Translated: CASSPGRGYTEAFF.

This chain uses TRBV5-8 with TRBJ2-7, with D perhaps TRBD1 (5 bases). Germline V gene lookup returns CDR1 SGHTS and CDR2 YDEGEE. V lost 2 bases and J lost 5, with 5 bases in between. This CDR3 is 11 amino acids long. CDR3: CASSLGDEQYF. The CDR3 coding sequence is TGTGCCAGCAGCTTAGGGGACGAGCAGTACTTC.

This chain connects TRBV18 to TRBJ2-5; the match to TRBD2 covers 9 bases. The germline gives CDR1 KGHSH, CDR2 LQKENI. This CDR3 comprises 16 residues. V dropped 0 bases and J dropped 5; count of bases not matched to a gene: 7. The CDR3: CASSPPSSGNKETQYF. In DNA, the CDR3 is TGTGCCAGCTCACCACCGTCTAGCGGGAATAAGGAGACCCAGTACTTC.

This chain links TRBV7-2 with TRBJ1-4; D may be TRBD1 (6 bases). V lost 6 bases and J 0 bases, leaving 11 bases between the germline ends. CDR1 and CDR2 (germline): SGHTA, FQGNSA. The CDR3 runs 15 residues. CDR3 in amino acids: CASSLNRATNEKLFF. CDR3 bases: TGTGCCAGCAGTCTGAACAGGGCAACTAATGAAAAACTGTTTTTT.

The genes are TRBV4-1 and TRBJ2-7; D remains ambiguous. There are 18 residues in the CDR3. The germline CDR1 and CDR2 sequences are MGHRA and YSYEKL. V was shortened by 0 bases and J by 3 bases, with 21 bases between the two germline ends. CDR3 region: CASSQDEARGTSGYEQYF. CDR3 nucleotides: TGCGCCAGCAGCCAAGATGAGGCGCGAGGCACCTCTGGCTACGAGCAGTACTTC.

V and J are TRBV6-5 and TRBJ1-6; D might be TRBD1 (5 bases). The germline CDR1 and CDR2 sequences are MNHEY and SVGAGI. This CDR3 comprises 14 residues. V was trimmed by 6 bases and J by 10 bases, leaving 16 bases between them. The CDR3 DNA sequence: TGTGCCAGCAGAGGGGCCACCCACCGGTCACCCCTCCACTTT. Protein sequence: CASRGATHRSPLHF.

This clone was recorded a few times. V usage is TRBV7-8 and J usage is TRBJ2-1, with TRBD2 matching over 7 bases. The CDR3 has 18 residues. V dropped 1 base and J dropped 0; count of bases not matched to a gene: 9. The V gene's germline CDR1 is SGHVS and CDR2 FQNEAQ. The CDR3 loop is CASSLVLLATSSYNEQFF. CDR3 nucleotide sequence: TGTGCCAGCAGCTTAGTCCTACTAGCGACCAGCTCCTACAATGAGCAGTTCTTC.

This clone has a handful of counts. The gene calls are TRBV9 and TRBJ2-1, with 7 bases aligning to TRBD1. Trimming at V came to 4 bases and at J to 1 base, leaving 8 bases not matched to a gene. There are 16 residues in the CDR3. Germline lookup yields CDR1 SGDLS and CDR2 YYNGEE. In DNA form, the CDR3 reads TGTGCCAGCAGCCCACGTTCGGACAGGTCCTACAATGAGCAGTTCTTC. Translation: CASSPRSDRSYNEQFF.

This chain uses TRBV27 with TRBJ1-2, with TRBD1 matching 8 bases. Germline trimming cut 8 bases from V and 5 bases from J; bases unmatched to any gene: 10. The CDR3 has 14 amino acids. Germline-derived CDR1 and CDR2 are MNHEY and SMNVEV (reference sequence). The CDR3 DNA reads TGTGCCAGCCGGGGACAGGCTTATTATTATGGCTACACCTTC. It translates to CASRGQAYYYGYTF.

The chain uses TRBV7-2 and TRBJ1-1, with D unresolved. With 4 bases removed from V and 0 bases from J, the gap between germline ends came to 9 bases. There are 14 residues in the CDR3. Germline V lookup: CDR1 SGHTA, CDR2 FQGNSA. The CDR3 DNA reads TGTGCCAGCAGCTACCGCAGGTTGAACACTGAAGCTTTCTTT. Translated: CASSYRRLNTEAFF.

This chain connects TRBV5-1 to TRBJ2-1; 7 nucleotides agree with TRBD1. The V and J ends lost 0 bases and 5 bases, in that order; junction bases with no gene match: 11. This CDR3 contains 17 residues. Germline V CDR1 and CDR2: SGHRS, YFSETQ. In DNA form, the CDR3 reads TGCGCCAGCAGCTTGGCCAGGGGGACCAAAATAAACAATGAGCAGTTCTTC. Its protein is CASSLARGTKINNEQFF.

CDR3 loop: CASSARGFEQFF. The DNA of the CDR3 is TGCGCCAGCAGCGCTAGGGGGTTTGAGCAGTTCTTC. The rearrangement joins TRBV5-1 to TRBJ2-1, with TRBD1 as a possible D gene (6 bases). CDR1 SGHRS and CDR2 YFSETQ come from the germline V gene. The CDR3 covers 12 residues. Trimming removed 4 bases at V and 9 bases at J, with 11 bases between.

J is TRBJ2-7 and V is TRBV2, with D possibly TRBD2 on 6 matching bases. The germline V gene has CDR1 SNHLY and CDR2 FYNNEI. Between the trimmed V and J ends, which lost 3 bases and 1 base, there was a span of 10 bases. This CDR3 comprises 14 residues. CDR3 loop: CASSEVGSSYEQYF. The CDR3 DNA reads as TGTGCCAGCAGTGAGGTCGGGAGTTCCTACGAGCAGTACTTC.

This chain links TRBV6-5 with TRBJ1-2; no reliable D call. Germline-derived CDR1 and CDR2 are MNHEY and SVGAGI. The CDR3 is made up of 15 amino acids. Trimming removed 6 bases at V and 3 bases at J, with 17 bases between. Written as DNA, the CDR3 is TGTGCCAGCAGAGGTACGGCAGCGGGTGACTATGGCTACACCTTC. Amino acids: CASRGTAAGDYGYTF.

The CDR3 loop reads CASSEAVAFSGNTIYF. In DNA form, the CDR3 reads TGTGCCAGCAGTGAAGCGGTAGCCTTCTCTGGAAACACCATATATTTT. The rearrangement links TRBV6-1 to TRBJ1-3; no reliable D call. The V end lost 0 bases, the J end lost 0 bases, and 9 bases lay between the germline ends. CDR1 and CDR2 from the germline V gene are MNHNS and SASEGT. This CDR3 region has 16 residues.

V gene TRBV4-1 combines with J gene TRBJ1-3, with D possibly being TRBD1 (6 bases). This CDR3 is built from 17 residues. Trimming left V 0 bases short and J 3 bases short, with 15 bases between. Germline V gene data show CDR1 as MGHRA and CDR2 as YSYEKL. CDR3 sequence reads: CASSQDGGRGFGNTIYF. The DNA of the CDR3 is TGCGCCAGCAGCCAAGATGGGGGCCGGGGTTTTGGAAACACCATATATTTT.